This paragraph covers one T cell receptor (beta chain) sequence. Its antigen is not identified. These data are taken from a study of cytomegalovirus exposure and HLA in healthy donors. Whole-study results and caveats: Among TCR beta chains of equal frequency, HLA-associated ones were more clonally expanded in a later analysis. For most TCR beta V segments, an earlier analysis put the productive rate at about 87% or about 30% of the time.

The PCR was carried out with 60 Vbeta primers and 13 Jbeta primers. TCRdb's table, derived via immunoSEQ multiplex PCR, lists solely in-frame clones and lacks some. The sample lists more than 140,000 clones; almost 85% were seen once. Sample: PBMCs. The sequence was collected from a man aged 30 to 45 in good health and CMV-seropositive.

The CDR3 loop is CAWSAGIWDEQYF. As DNA, the CDR3 is TGTGCCTGGAGTGCAGGGATATGGGACGAGCAGTACTTC. The chain uses TRBV30 and TRBJ2-7; a weak D match, TRBD1 (5 bases). Trimming pared 1 base from V and 5 bases from J, leaving 12 bases between. This CDR3 has 13 residues. Germline CDR1 and CDR2: GTSNPN and SVGIG (reference sequence).